A selection of T cell receptor beta chains follows, all from one sample in a study of a mutant IDH1 vaccine in newly diagnosed glioma. This table comes from immunoSEQ multiplex PCR, and its TCRdb copy is limited to in-frame clones, with some not included. The sample has about 66,000 clones; 74% are singletons. Which antigens these TCRs recognize remains unknown. Source: PBMCs, taken from a glioma patient whose treatment included an IDH1 peptide vaccine. These receptors were obtained from a man aged 50 to 60 with glioma. Each CDR3 is given with its conserved first and last residue. The order of the fields is clone size, V gene, J gene, D gene, CDR3 DNA, CDR3 protein. The D gene is left open where the match is weak. Size values are once, few and many counts, or a class for expanded clones, and some rows have none.

-	TRBV15	TRBJ1-2	-	TGTGCCACCAGCAGAGAACAGAACTATGGCTACACCTTC	CATSREQNYGYTF
-	TRBV30	TRBJ1-3	-	TGTGCCTGGGGTGTCGGGAGCTCTGGAAACACCATATATTTT	CAWGVGSSGNTIYF
-	TRBV5-4	TRBJ1-1	-	TGTGCCAGCAGCTTGGAGGGGGGAGGGAACACTGAAGCTTTCTTT	CASSLEGGGNTEAFF
-	TRBV5-1	TRBJ2-7	-	TGCGCCAGCAGCTCCAACCGGGACGGAAACTACGAGCAGTACTTC	CASSSNRDGNYEQYF
-	TRBV29-1	TRBJ2-1	-	TGCAGCGCTGACGCCCGCCCTTACAATGAGCAGTTCTTC	CSADARPYNEQFF
-	TRBV28	TRBJ1-5	-	TGTGCCAGCAGTAGACGGGTTCCCAATCAGCCCCAGCATTTT	CASSRRVPNQPQHF
once	TRBV14	TRBJ2-7	-	TGTGCCAGCAGCCAAGGGGGGGCCAGGCCCTACGAGCAGTACTTC	CASSQGGARPYEQYF
-	TRBV6-5	TRBJ2-7	-	TGTGCCAGCAGTCAAGGGACGGGCTACGAGCAGTACTTC	CASSQGTGYEQYF
few	TRBV11-2	TRBJ1-4	-	TGTGCCAGCAGCCAAGCAGGAGGAAAACTGTTTTTT	CASSQAGGKLFF
-	TRBV30	TRBJ2-3	-	TGTGCCCTGGCACGGGGAACGGATACGCAGTATTTT	CALARGTDTQYF
-	TRBV25-1	TRBJ2-1	TRBD2	TGTGCCAGCAGTGACGGCGGGGGGTACTACAATGAGCAGTTCTTC	CASSDGGGYYNEQFF
-	TRBV13	TRBJ2-3	-	TGTGCCAGCAGCCCGGGACTCGTTATGAATGGCACAGATACGCAGTATTTT	CASSPGLVMNGTDTQYF
few	TRBV7-9	TRBJ2-2	-	TGTGCCAGCAGCTCAGAGGGGACCACCGGGGAGCTGTTTTTT	CASSSEGTTGELFF
-	TRBV14	TRBJ1-1	-	TGTGCCAGCAGCCAAGAAGTGGGGGCCGCTGAAGCTTTCTTT	CASSQEVGAAEAFF
-	TRBV27	TRBJ2-7	-	TGTGCCAGCAGTACAGGGTACGAGCAGTACTTC	CASSTGYEQYF
-	TRBV4-3	TRBJ2-3	TRBD2	TGCGCCAGCAGCCTTTCCTTTAGCGGGGCCTCTAGCACAGATACGCAGTATTTT	CASSLSFSGASSTDTQYF
-	TRBV27	TRBJ1-5	-	TGTGCCAGCAGTCCCGGGTTCCAGGGCGGTCAGCCCCAGCATTTT	CASSPGFQGGQPQHF
-	TRBV5-6	TRBJ2-1	-	TGTGCCAGCAGCCAGGGGTCTGAGCAGTTCTTC	CASSQGSEQFF
-	TRBV29-1	TRBJ1-2	TRBD1	TGCAGCGTTGCGCACGGGACAGGGGGCTTGATACCCTATGGCTACACCTTC	CSVAHGTGGLIPYGYTF
-	TRBV27	TRBJ1-5	-	TGTGCCAGCAGTTTCAGTCAAAATCAGCCCCAGCATTTT	CASSFSQNQPQHF
-	TRBV5-1	TRBJ2-5	-	TGCGCCAGCAGCTTGACGCGGCAAGAGACCCAGTACTTC	CASSLTRQETQYF
-	TRBV4-2	TRBJ1-1	-	TGTGCCAGCAGCCAAGGCTTAAGGGGGGGAGGGAACACTGAAGCTTTCTTT	CASSQGLRGGGNTEAFF
few	TRBV6-1	TRBJ2-2	-	TGTGCCAGCAGTGAAAGCTATACGGCCGGGGAGCTGTTTTTT	CASSESYTAGELFF
-	TRBV6-1	TRBJ1-1	-	TGTGCCAGCAGTGGCCCAGGGGAGACTGAAGCTTTCTTT	CASSGPGETEAFF
-	TRBV6-5	TRBJ1-6	-	TGTGCCAGCAGCCAACAGGGAAATTCACCCCTCCACTTT	CASSQQGNSPLHF
-	TRBV6-1	TRBJ2-7	-	TGTGCCAGCAGTGAAGTCCAGGGCCCCTACGAGCAGTACTTC	CASSEVQGPYEQYF
-	TRBV5-4	TRBJ1-1	-	TGTGCCAGCAGCTTGGTTGGAAAAACGATGAACACTGAAGCTTTCTTT	CASSLVGKTMNTEAFF
-	TRBV4-1	TRBJ1-4	-	TGCGCCAGCAGCCAAGACAGGGCGAAGGACGAAAAACTGTTTTTT	CASSQDRAKDEKLFF
-	TRBV5-1	TRBJ2-5	TRBD2	TGCGCCAGCAGCCCCAGACTAGCGGGCCAAGAGACCCAGTACTTC	CASSPRLAGQETQYF